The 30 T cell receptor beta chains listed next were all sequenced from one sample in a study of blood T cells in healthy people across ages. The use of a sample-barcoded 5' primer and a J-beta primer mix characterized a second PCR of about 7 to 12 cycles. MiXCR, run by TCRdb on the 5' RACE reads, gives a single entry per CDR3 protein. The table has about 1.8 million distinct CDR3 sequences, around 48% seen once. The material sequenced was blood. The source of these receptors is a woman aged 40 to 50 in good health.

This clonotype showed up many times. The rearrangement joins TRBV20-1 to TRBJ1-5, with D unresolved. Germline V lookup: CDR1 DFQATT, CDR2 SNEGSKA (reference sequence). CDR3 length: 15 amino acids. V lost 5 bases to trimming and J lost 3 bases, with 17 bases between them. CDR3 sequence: CSASYGPGSNQPQHF. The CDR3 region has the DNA TGCAGTGCTTCCTATGGGCCAGGTTCCAATCAGCCCCAGCATTTT.

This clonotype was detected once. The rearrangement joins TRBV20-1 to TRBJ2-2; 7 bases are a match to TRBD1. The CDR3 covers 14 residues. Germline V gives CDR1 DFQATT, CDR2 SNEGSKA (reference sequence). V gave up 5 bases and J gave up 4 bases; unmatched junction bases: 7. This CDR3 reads CSARTGKGTGELFF. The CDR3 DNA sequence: TGCAGTGCTCGGACAGGCAAGGGCACCGGGGAGCTGTTTTTT.

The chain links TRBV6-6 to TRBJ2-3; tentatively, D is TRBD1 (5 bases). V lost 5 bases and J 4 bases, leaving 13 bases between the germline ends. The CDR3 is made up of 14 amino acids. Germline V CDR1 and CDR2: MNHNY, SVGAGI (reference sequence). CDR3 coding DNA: TGTGCCAGCAGTCAGGATTGGGGCCCAGATACGCAGTATTTT. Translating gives CASSQDWGPDTQYF.

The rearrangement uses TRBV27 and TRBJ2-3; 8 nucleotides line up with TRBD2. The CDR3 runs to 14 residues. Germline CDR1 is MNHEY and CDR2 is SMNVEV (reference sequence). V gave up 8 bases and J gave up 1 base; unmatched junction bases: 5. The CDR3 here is CASHARGGTDTQYF. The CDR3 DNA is TGTGCCAGCCACGCGCGGGGGGGCACAGATACGCAGTATTTT.

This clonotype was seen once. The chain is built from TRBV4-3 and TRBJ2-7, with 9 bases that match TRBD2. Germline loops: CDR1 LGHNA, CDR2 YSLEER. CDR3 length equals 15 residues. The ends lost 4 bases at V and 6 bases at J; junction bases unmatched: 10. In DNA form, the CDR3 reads TGCGCCAGCAGCCGGCAGCGGGGGGTCCTCGGCGAGCAGTACTTC. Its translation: CASSRQRGVLGEQYF.

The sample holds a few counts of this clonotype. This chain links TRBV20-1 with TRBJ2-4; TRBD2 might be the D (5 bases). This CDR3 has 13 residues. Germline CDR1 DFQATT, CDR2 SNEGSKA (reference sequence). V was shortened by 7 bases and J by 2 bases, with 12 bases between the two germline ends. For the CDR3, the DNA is TGCAGTGGATTACTAGTTCCCAAAAACATTCAGTACTTC. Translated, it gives CSGLLVPKNIQYF.

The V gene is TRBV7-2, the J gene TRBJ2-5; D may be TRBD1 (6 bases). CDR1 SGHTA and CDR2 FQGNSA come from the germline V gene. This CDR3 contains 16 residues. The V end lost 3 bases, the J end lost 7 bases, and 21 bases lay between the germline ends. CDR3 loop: CASSFSHTGSSVTQYF. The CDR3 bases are TGTGCCAGCAGCTTTTCACACACAGGGAGTTCGGTGACCCAGTACTTC.

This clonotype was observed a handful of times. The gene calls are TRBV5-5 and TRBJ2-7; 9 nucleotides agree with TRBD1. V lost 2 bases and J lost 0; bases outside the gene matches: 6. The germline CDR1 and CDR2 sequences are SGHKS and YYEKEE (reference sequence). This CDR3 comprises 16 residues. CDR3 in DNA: TGTGCCAGCAGCTTTTGGGGGGACAGGGTCTCCTACGAGCAGTACTTC. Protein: CASSFWGDRVSYEQYF.

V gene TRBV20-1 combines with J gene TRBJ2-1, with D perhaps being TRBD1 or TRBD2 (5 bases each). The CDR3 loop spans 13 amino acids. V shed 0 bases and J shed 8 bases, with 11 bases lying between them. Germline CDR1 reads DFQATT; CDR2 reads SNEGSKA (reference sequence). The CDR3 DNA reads TGCAGTGCTAGAGATCCGGGGCCTTATGAGCAGTTCTTC. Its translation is CSARDPGPYEQFF.

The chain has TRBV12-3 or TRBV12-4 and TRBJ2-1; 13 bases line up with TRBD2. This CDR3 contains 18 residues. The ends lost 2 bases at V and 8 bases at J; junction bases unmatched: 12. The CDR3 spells CASSLWAVGTSGVYEQFF. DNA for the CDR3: TGTGCCAGCAGTTTATGGGCCGTTGGGACTAGCGGGGTCTATGAGCAGTTCTTC.

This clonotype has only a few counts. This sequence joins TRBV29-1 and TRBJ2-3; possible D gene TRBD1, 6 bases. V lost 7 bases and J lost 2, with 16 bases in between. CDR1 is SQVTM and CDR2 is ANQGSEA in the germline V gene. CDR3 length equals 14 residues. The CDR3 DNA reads TGCAGCGACCAACGGGACACCCACACAGATACGCAGTATTTT. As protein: CSDQRDTHTDTQYF.

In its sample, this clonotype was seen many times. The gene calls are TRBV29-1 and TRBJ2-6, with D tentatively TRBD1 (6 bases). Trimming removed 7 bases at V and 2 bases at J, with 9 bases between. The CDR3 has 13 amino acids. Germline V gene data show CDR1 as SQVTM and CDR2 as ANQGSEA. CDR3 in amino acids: CSATGTGANVLTF. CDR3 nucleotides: TGCAGCGCAACAGGGACTGGGGCCAACGTCCTGACTTTC.

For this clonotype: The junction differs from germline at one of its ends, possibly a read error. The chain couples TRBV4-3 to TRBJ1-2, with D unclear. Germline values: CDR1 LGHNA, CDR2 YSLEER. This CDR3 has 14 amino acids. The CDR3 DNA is TGCGCCAGCGGCCAAGCCTATTCTAACTATGGCTACACCTTC. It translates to CASGQAYSNYGYTF.

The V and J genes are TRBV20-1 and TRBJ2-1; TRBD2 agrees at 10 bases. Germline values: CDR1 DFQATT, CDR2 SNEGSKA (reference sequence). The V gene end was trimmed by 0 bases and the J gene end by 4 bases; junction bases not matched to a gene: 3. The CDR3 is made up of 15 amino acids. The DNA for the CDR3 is TGCAGTGCTAGAGAGGTAGCGGGGGGATACAATGAGCAGTTCTTC. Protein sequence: CSAREVAGGYNEQFF.

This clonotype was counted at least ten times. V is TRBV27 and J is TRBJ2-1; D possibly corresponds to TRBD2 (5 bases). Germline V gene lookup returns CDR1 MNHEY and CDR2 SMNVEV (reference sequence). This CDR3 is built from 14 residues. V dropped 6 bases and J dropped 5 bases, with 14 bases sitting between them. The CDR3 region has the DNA TGTGCCAGCAGACGGGGAAGGTTCGACAATGAGCAGTTCTTC. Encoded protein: CASRRGRFDNEQFF.

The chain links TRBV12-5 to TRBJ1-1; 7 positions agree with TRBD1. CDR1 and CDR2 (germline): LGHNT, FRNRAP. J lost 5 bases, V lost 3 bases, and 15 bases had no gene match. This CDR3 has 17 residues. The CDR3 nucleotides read TGTGCTAGTGGTTTTGGGACAGATGATCTTGTGAGGACTGAAGCTTTCTTT. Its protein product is CASGFGTDDLVRTEAFF.

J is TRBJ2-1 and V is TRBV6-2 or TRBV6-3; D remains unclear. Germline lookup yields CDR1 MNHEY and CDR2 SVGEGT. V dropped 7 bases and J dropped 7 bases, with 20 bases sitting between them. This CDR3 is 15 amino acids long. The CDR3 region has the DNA TGTGCCAGCATCCCACGGCCCTCGGCCCTTAATGAGCAGTTCTTC. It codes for CASIPRPSALNEQFF.

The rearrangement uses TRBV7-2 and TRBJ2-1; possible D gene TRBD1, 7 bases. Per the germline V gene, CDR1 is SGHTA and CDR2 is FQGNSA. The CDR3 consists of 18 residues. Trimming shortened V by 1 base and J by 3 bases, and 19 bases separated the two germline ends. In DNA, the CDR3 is TGTGCCAGCAGCTTAGGTACCCCCAGGGGGGTGGGCTACAATGAGCAGTTCTTC. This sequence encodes CASSLGTPRGVGYNEQFF.

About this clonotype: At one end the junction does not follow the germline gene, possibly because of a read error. The CDR3 DNA reads TGCCCCAGCAGCTTGGAGGCAGGGAATACTGAAAAACTGTTTTTT. The encoded protein is CPSSLEAGNTEKLFF. V is TRBV5-1 and J is TRBJ1-4; a weak D match, TRBD1 (5 bases). This CDR3 comprises 15 residues. Germline V gene sequence: CDR1 SGHRS, CDR2 YFSETQ.

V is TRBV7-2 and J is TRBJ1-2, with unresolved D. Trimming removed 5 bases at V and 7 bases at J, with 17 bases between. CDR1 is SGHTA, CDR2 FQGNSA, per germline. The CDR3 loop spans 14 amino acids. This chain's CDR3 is CASSLTPGPSGYTF. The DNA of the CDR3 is TGTGCCAGCAGCCTTACTCCAGGACCATCTGGCTACACCTTC.

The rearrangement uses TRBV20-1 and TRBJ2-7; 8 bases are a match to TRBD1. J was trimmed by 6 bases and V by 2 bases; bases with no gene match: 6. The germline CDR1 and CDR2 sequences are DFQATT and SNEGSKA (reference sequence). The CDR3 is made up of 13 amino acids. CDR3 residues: CSARRDRSGEQYF. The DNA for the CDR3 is TGCAGTGCTAGAAGGGACAGGTCGGGCGAGCAGTACTTC.

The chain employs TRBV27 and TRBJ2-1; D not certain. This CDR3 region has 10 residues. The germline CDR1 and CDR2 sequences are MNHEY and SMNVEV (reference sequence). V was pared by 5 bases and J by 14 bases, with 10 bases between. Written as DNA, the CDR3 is TGTGCCAGCAGTCCAGGCGGAGAGTTCTTC. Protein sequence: CASSPGGEFF.

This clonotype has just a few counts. CDR3 amino acids: CASSGDLTSTDTQYF. The DNA for the CDR3 is TGTGCCAGCAGTGGAGATCTCACTAGCACAGATACGCAGTATTTT. The gene calls are TRBV7-9 and TRBJ2-3; unclear D gene. Germline-derived CDR1 and CDR2 are SEHNR and FQNEAQ (reference sequence). The CDR3 is 15 residues long. Trimming shortened V by 6 bases and J by 0 bases, and 13 bases separated the two germline ends.

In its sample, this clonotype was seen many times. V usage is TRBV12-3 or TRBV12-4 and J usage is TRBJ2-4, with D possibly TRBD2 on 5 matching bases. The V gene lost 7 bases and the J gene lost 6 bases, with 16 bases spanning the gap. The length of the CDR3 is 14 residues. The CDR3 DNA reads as TGTGCCAGCAACTTCCGGGAATCGGGAAACATTCAGTACTTC. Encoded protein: CASNFRESGNIQYF.

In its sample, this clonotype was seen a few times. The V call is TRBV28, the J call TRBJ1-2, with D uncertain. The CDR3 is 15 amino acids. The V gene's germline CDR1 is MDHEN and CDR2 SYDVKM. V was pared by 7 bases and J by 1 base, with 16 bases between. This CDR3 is CASTLLVGFNYGYTF. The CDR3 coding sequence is TGTGCCAGCACACTTCTCGTCGGGTTTAACTATGGCTACACCTTC.

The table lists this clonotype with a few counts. The CDR3 DNA follows: TGTGCCACCAGCAGAGATCGGTCCAGCCAAGAGACCCAGTACTTC. It specifies CATSRDRSSQETQYF. The J gene is TRBJ2-5, the V gene TRBV15; no reliable D call. The germline gives CDR1 LNHNV, CDR2 YYDKDF (reference sequence). The CDR3 is 15 residues long. V was cut by 0 bases and J by 1 base, with 9 bases left in between.

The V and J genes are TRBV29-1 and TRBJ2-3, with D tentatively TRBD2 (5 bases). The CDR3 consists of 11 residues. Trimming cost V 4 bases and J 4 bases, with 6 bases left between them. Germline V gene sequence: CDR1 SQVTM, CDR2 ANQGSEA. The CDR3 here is CSVVEADTQYF. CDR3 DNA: TGCAGCGTTGTGGAGGCAGATACGCAGTATTTT.

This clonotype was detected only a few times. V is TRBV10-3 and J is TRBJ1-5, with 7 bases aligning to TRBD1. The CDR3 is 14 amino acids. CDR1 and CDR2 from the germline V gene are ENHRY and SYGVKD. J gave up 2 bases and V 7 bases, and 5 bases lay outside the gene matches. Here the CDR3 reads CAITQGGGNQPQHF. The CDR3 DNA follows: TGTGCCATCACCCAGGGGGGAGGCAATCAGCCCCAGCATTTT.

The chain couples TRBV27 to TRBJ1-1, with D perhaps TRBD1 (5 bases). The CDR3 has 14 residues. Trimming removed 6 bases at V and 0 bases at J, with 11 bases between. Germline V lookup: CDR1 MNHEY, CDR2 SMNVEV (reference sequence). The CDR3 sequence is CASRRGRLNTEAFF. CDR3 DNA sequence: TGTGCCAGCAGGCGGGGACGGCTGAACACTGAAGCTTTCTTT.

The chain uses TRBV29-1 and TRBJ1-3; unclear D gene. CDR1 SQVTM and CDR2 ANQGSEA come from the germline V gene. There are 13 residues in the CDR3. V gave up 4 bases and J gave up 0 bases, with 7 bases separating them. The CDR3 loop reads CSVVGYSGNTIYF. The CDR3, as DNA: TGCAGCGTTGTGGGCTACTCTGGAAACACCATATATTTT.